One TCR beta chain is described in this entry. Antigen: not known. A second PCR, run for roughly 7 to 11 cycles, used a sample-barcoded 5' primer plus a J-beta primer mix. Each cDNA molecule, via a template-switch adaptor with 12 random nucleotides, was tagged. TCRdb re-called the 5' RACE reads through MiXCR, storing one row per CDR3 protein. In the table there are under 850,000 distinct CDR3 sequences, roughly 35% of which are singletons. Each donor gave 9.5 to 10 milliliters of peripheral blood. This entry belongs to a study of blood T cells in healthy people across ages. Study results and caveats: Fewer expanded clones and more diversity marked long-lived versus aged donors.

The CDR3 has 12 residues. V lost 8 bases and J 2 bases, leaving 10 bases between the germline ends. Germline-derived CDR1 and CDR2 are MNHEY and SMNVEV (reference sequence). This clonotype originated in a man younger than 30 in good health. Sequenced: blood. V is TRBV27 and J is TRBJ2-7, with D perhaps matching TRBD2 (5 bases). For the CDR3, the DNA is TGTGCCAGCCGACGGGGTGCCTACGAGCAGTACTTC. Protein sequence: CASRRGAYEQYF.